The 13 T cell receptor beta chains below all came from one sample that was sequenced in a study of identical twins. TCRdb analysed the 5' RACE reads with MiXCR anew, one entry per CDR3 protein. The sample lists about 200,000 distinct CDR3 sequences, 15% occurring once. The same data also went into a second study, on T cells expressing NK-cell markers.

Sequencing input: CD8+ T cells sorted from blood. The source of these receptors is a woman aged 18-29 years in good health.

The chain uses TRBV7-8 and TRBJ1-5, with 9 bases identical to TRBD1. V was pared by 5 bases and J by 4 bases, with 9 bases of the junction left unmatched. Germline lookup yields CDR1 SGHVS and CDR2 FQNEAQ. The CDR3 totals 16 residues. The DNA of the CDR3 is TGTGCCAGCAGCCCAGGGGACAGGGATTTTAATCAGCCCCAGCATTTT. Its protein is CASSPGDRDFNQPQHF.

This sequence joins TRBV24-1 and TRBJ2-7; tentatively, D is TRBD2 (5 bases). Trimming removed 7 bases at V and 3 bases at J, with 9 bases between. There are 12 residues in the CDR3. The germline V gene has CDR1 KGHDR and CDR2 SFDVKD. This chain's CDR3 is CATSPGGYEQYF. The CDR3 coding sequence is TGTGCCACCAGCCCTGGAGGCTACGAGCAGTACTTC.

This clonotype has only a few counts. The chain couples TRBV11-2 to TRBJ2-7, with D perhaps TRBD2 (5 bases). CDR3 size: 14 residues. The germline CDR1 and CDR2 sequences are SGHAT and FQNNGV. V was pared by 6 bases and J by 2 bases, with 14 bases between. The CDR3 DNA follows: TGTGCCAGCAGTGGGGAGTCGGTCCCCTACGAGCAGTACTTC. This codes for CASSGESVPYEQYF.

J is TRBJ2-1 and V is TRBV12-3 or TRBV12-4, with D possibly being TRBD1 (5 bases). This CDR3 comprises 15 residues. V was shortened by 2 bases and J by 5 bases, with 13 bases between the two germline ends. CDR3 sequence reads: CASSLSPDSHNEQFF. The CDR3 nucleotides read TGTGCCAGCAGTTTAAGTCCCGACAGCCACAATGAGCAGTTCTTC.

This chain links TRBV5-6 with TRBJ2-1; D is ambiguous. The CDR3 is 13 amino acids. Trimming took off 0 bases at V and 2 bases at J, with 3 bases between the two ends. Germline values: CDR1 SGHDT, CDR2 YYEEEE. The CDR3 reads CASSLVPYNEQFF. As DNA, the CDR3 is TGTGCCAGCAGCTTGGTTCCCTACAATGAGCAGTTCTTC.

The DNA for the CDR3 is TGTGCCAGCAGTTACTCGGGGGAAGTCGCAGATACGCAGTATTTT. Protein sequence: CASSYSGEVADTQYF. The rearrangement links TRBV6-5 to TRBJ2-3; D is tentatively TRBD1 or TRBD2 (5 bases each). The CDR3 spans 15 residues. Germline CDR1 and CDR2: MNHEY and SVGAGI. Trimming removed 0 bases at V and 4 bases at J, with 11 bases between.

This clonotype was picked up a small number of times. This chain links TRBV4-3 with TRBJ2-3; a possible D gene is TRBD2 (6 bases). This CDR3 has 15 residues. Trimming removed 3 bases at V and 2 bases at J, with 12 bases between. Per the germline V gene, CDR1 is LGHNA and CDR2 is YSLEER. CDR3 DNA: TGCGCCAGCAGCCACCGAAGGAGGGCCACAGATACGCAGTATTTT. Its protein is CASSHRRRATDTQYF.

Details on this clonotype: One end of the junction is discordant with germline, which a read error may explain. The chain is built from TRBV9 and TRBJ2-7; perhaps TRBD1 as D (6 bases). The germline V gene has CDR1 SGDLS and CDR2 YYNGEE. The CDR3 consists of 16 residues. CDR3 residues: CTSSAGVRGTSYEQYF. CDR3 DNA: TGTACCAGCAGCGCCGGAGTAAGGGGGACCTCCTACGAGCAGTACTTC.

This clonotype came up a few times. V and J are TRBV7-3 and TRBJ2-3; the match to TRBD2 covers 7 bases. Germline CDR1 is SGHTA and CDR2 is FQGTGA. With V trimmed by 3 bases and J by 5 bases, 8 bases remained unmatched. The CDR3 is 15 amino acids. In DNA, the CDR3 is TGTGCCAGCAGCTTCCCGGGGGAGGGTATAGATACGCAGTATTTT. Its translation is CASSFPGEGIDTQYF.

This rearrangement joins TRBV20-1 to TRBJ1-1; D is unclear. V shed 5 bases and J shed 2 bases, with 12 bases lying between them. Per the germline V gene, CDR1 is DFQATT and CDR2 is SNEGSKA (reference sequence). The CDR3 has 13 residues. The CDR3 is CSALKETNTEAFF. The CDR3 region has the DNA TGCAGTGCTCTCAAAGAGACTAACACTGAAGCTTTCTTT.

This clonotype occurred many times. CDR3 in DNA: TGTGCCACCAGCAGAGATTTTAGTTTCACAGATACGCAGTATTTT. It codes for CATSRDFSFTDTQYF. This chain links TRBV15 with TRBJ2-3; D uncertain. V lost 0 bases, J lost 2 bases, and 9 bases lay in between. The germline V gene encodes CDR1 LNHNV and CDR2 YYDKDF (reference sequence). The CDR3 is 15 amino acids.

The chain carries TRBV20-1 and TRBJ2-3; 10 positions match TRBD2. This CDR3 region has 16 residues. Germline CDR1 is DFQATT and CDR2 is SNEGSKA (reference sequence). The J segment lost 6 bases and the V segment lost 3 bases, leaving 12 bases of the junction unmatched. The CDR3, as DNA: TGCAGTGCTAGTATCCTCAGCGGGAGGGCCCGGGATACGCAGTATTTT. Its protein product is CSASILSGRARDTQYF.

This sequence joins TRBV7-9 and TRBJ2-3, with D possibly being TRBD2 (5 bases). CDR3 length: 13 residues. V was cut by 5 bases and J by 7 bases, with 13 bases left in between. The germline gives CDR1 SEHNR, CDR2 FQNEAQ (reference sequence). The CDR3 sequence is CASSRDSENTQYF. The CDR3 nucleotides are TGTGCCAGCAGCCGGGATTCTGAAAATACGCAGTATTTT.